This TCR beta chain was sequenced in a study of blood T cell repertoires in COVID-19. Repertoires were generated with immunoSEQ multiplex PCR, while TCRdb's copy carries only in-frame clones and drops some. The repertoire holds about 300,000 clones, with roughly 80% as singletons. J gave up 0 bases and V 5 bases, and 3 bases lay outside the gene matches. CDR3 length: 14 amino acids. Germline lookup yields CDR1 SGHTA and CDR2 FQGTGA. The source of this sequence is a woman aged 50 to 65 who had recovered from COVID-19. The chain employs TRBV7-3 and TRBJ1-1; 7 positions match TRBD1. The specimen sequenced was peripheral blood. CDR3 coding DNA: TGTGCCAGCAGCCCACAGGGGATGAACACTGAAGCTTTCTTT. Encoded protein: CASSPQGMNTEAFF.